A selection of T cell receptor beta chains follows, all from one sample in a study of blood T cells in healthy people across ages. TCRdb redid the calling of the 5' RACE reads with MiXCR, one entry per CDR3 protein. The sample has roughly 800,000 distinct CDR3 sequences; around 25% are singletons. These data were likewise used in another study, on T cells of mothers and their children.

Source material: blood. The receptors were sampled from a boy younger than 18 in good health. CDR3s include the opening cysteine and the closing phenylalanine or tryptophan. The order of the fields is V gene, clone size, D gene, J gene, CDR3 protein, CDR3 DNA. D genes are given only for firm matches. Rows may omit the clone size; those that give it use once, few, many or a size class.

TRBV20-1,NA,NA,TRBJ1-2,CSAPSLGMVYGYTF,TGCAGTGCCCCTAGTTTGGGGATGGTCTATGGCTACACCTTC
TRBV3-1,NA,TRBD1,TRBJ1-4,CASSQARPGQGLEKLFF,TGTGCCAGCAGCCAAGCGAGACCGGGACAGGGGTTGGAAAAACTGTTTTTT
TRBV7-9,NA,TRBD2,TRBJ2-7,CASSFASGVPSYEQYF,TGTGCCAGCAGCTTCGCTAGCGGGGTCCCCTCCTACGAGCAGTACTTC
TRBV29-1,NA,TRBD1,TRBJ2-5,CSALNQGAFLETQYF,TGCAGCGCCCTCAACCAGGGGGCCTTTTTAGAGACCCAGTACTTC
TRBV5-1,NA,NA,TRBJ2-3,CASSLSGSTDAQYF,TGCGCCAGCAGCTTGAGCGGAAGCACAGATGCGCAGTATTTT
TRBV7-2,few,TRBD2,TRBJ2-1,CASSSGTSGVEQFF,TGTGCCAGCAGCTCAGGGACTAGCGGGGTCGAGCAGTTCTTC
TRBV12-3/TRBV12-4,NA,TRBD1,TRBJ1-1,CASRTGWGTEAFF,TGTGCCAGCAGGACAGGGTGGGGCACTGAAGCTTTCTTT
TRBV10-3,NA,TRBD1,TRBJ2-7,CAASGTEGEQYF,TGTGCCGCCTCTGGGACAGAGGGCGAGCAGTACTTC
TRBV3-1,NA,NA,TRBJ2-4,CASSQRRAGAKNIQYF,TGTGCCAGCAGCCAACGCAGGGCGGGGGCCAAAAACATTCAGTACTTC
TRBV12-3/TRBV12-4,few,NA,TRBJ1-1,CASCSGTLNPIF,TGTGCCAGCTGCTCCGGGACACTAAACCCGATCTTT
TRBV12-3/TRBV12-4,NA,TRBD1,TRBJ2-7,CASTLRDRGRVKAYEQYF,TGTGCCAGCACCCTTAGGGACAGGGGGAGGGTAAAGGCCTACGAGCAGTACTTC
TRBV29-1,few,TRBD2,TRBJ2-7,CSVEENRAGDYEQYF,TGCAGCGTTGAAGAAAACCGGGCGGGAGACTACGAGCAGTACTTC
TRBV12-3/TRBV12-4,NA,TRBD2,TRBJ2-3,CASSLAPGGGRAASSTDTQYF,TGTGCCAGCAGTTTAGCGCCGGGTGGCGGGAGGGCCGCGTCTAGCACAGATACGCAGTATTTT
TRBV29-1,NA,NA,TRBJ1-2,CSVERGDGNYGYTF,TGCAGCGTTGAGCGGGGGGACGGTAACTATGGCTACACCTTC
TRBV14,NA,TRBD2,TRBJ2-7,CASSQVAGGPVDF,TGTGCCAGCAGCCAAGTTGCGGGAGGGCCGGTGGACTTC
TRBV18,NA,TRBD2,TRBJ2-1,CAGSRVAGGDNEQFF,TGTGCCGGCTCTCGGGTAGCGGGAGGTGACAATGAGCAGTTCTTC
TRBV12-5,NA,TRBD2,TRBJ2-1,CASAGLDFSDNEQFF,TGTGCTAGTGCGGGACTAGATTTCTCAGACAATGAGCAGTTCTTC
TRBV20-1,NA,TRBD1,TRBJ2-1,CSARDSRQGGVNEQFF,TGCAGTGCTAGAGATTCCCGACAGGGTGGAGTCAATGAGCAGTTCTTC
TRBV20-1,few,TRBD1,TRBJ2-7,CSARTRQGTYEQYF,TGCAGTGCTAGAACAAGACAGGGAACCTACGAGCAGTACTTC
TRBV10-3,NA,NA,TRBJ2-7,CAISESVGTYEQYF,TGTGCCATCAGTGAGTCGGTCGGCACCTACGAGCAGTACTTC